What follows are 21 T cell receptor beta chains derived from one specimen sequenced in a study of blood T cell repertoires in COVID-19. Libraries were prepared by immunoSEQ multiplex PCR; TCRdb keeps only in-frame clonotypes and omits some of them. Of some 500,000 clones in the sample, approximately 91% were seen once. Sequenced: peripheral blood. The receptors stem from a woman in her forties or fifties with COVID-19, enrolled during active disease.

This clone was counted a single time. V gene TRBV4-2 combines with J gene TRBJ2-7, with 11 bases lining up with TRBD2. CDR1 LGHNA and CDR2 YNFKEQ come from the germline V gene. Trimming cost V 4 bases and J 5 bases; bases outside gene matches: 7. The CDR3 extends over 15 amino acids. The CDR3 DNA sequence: TGTGCCAGCAGCCTGCGACTAGCGGGGATGGACGAGCAGTACTTC. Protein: CASSLRLAGMDEQYF.

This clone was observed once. Written as DNA, the CDR3 is TGTGCCAGCAGCGGAGGCGGGGAGACCCAGTACTTC. Its protein product is CASSGGGETQYF. The genes are TRBV7-6 and TRBJ2-5; TRBD2 might be the D (5 bases). V gave up 5 bases and J gave up 5 bases, with 9 bases separating them. CDR1 SGHVS and CDR2 FNYEAQ come from the germline V gene. This CDR3 contains 12 residues.

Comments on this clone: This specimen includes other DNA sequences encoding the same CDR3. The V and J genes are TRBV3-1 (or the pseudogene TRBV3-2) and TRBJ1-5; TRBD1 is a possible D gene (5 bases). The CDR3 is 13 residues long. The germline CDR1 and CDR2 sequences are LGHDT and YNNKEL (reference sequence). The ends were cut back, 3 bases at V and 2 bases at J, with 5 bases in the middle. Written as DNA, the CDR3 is TGTGCCAGCAGCCAGGGGCGCAATCAGCCCCAGCATTTT. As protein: CASSQGRNQPQHF.

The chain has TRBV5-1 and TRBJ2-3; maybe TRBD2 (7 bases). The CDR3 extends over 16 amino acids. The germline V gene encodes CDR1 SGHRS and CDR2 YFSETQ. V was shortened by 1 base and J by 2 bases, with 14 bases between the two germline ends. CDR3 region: CASSLLPGGPTDTQYF. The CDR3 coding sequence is TGCGCCAGCAGCTTGTTACCGGGGGGCCCCACAGATACGCAGTATTTT. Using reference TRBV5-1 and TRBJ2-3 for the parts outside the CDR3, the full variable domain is KAGVTQTPRYLIKTRGQQVTLSCSPISGHRSVSWYQQTPGQGLQFLFEYFSETQRNKGNFPGRFSGRQFSNSRSEMNVSTLELGDSALYLCASSLLPGGPTDTQYFGPGTRLTVL.

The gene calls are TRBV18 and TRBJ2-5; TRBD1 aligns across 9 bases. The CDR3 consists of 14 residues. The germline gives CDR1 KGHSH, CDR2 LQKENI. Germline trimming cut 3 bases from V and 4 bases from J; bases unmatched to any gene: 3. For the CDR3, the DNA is TGTGCCAGCTCACCGGGACAGGGACGAGAGACCCAGTACTTC. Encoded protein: CASSPGQGRETQYF.

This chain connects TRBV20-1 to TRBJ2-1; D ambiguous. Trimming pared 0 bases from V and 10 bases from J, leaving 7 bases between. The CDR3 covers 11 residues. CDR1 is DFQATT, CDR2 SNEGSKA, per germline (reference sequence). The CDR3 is CSARDGQEQFF. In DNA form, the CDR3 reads TGCAGTGCTAGAGATGGGCAAGAGCAGTTCTTC.

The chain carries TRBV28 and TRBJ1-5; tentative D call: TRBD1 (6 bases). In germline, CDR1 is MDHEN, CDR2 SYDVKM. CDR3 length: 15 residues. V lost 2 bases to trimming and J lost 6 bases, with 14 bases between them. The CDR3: CASSLVRGGGQPQHF. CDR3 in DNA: TGTGCCAGCAGTTTAGTCAGGGGTGGGGGTCAGCCCCAGCATTTT.

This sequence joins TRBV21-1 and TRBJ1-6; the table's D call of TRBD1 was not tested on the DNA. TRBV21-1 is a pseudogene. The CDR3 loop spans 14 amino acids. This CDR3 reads CASSYQGKDSPLHF. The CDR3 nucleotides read TGTGCCAGCAGCTACCAGGGAAAGGATTCACCCCTCCACTTT.

The CDR3 spells CASSGLTAEAFF. In nucleotides, the CDR3 is TGTGCCAGCAGCGGTCTGACAGCTGAAGCTTTCTTT. This chain links TRBV9 with TRBJ1-1; a weak D match, TRBD1 (5 bases). The CDR3 consists of 12 residues. CDR1 SGDLS and CDR2 YYNGEE come from the germline V gene. V was clipped by 3 bases and J by 6 bases, with 9 bases between them.

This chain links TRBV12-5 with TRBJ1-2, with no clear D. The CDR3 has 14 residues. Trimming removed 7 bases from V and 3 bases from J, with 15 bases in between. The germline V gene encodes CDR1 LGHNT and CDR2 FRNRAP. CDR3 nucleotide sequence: TGTGCTAGTGCCCCTGGGGAGATTTACTATGGCTACACCTTC. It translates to CASAPGEIYYGYTF.

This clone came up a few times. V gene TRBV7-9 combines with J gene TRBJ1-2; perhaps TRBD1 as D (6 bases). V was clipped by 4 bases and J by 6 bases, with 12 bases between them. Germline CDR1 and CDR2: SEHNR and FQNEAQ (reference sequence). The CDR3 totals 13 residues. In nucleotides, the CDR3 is TGTGCCAGCAGCTGGGGGCCGTTCGATGGCTACACCTTC. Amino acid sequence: CASSWGPFDGYTF.

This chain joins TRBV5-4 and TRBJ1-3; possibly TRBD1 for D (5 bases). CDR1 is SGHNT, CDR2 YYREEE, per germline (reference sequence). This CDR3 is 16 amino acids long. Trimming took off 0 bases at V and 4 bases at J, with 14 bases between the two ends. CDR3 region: CASSLDGTGGGNTIYF. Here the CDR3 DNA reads TGTGCCAGCAGCTTGGACGGGACGGGAGGAGGAAACACCATATATTTT.

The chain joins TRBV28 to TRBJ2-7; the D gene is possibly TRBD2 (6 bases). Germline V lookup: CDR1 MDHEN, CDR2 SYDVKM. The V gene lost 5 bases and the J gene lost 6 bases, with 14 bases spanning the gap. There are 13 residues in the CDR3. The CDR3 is CASSGPLGGEQYF. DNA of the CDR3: TGTGCCAGCAGTGGTCCCTTGGGGGGCGAGCAGTACTTC.

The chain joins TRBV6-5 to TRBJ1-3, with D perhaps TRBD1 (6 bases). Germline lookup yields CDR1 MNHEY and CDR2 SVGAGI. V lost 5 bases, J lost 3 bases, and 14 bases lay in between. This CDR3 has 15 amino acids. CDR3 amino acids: CASSRGTYGGNTIYF. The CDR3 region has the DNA TGTGCCAGCAGTCGAGGGACATACGGTGGAAACACCATATATTTT.

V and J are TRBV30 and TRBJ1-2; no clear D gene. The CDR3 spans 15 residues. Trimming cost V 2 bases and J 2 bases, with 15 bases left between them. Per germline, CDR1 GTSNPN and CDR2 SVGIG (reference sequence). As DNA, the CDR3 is TGTGCCTGGAGTCCCTCTGTCTCCCCCAACTATGGCTACACCTTC. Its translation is CAWSPSVSPNYGYTF.

This chain's CDR3 is CASSIGSGGAPPKFF. CDR3 bases: TGTGCCAGTAGTATAGGTAGCGGGGGGGCCCCCCCAAAGTTCTTC. This sequence joins TRBV19 and TRBJ2-1; 11 bases match TRBD2. V was clipped by 1 base and J by 14 bases; unmatched bases: 10. Germline CDR1 is LNHDA and CDR2 is SQIVND (reference sequence). The CDR3 is 15 amino acids.

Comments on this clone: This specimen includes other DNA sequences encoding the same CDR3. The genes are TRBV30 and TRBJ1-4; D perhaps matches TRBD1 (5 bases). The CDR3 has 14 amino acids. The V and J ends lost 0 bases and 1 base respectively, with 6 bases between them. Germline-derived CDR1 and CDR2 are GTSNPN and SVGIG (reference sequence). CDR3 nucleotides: TGTGCCTGGAGTGTGGGGGGAACTAATGAAAAACTGTTTTTT. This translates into CAWSVGGTNEKLFF.

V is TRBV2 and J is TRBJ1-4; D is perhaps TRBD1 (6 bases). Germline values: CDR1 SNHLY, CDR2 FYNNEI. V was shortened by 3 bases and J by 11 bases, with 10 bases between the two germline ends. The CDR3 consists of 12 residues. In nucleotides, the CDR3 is TGTGCCAGCAGTGATACAGGGAGTAAACTGTTTTTT. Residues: CASSDTGSKLFF.

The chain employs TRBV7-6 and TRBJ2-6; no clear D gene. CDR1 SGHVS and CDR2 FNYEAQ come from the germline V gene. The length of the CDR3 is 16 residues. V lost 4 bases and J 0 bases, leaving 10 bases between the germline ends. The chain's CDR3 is CASSSLLDSGANVLTF. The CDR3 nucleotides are TGTGCCAGCAGCTCCCTATTAGACTCTGGGGCCAACGTCCTGACTTTC.

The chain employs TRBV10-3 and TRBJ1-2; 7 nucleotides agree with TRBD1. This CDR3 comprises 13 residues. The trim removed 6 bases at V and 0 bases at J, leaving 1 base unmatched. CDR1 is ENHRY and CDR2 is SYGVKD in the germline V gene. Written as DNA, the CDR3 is TGTGCCATCAGCGGGACAGCTAACTATGGCTACACCTTC. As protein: CAISGTANYGYTF.

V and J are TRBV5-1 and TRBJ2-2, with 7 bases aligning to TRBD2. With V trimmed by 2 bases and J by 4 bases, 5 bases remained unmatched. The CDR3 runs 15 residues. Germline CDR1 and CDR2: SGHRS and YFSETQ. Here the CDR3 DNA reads TGCGCCAGCAGCTTTGGGGGGGTCTTCACCGGGGAGCTGTTTTTT. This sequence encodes CASSFGGVFTGELFF.